These 30 T cell receptor beta chains came from one sample sequenced in a study of cytomegalovirus exposure and HLA in healthy donors. Libraries were prepared by immunoSEQ multiplex PCR; TCRdb keeps only in-frame clonotypes and omits some of them. The sample has around 160,000 clones; roughly 80% are singletons. Sequenced: PBMCs. The receptor set was obtained from a man under 40 in good health and CMV-seropositive.

This rearrangement joins TRBV7-2 to TRBJ1-2; D not certain. The CDR3 runs 15 residues. V lost 6 bases, J lost 2 bases, and 16 bases lay in between. Germline V lookup: CDR1 SGHTA, CDR2 FQGNSA. The CDR3: CASSLRADFNYGYTF. The CDR3, as DNA: TGTGCCAGCAGTCTGCGGGCGGATTTCAACTATGGCTACACCTTC.

The J gene is TRBJ2-7, the V gene TRBV6-5, with D unresolved. Between the trimmed V and J ends, which lost 1 base and 0 bases, there was a span of 7 bases. Germline CDR1 and CDR2: MNHEY and SVGAGI. The CDR3 has 14 amino acids. The CDR3 nucleotides read TGTGCCAGCAGTTACTTCTCTACCTCCTACGAGCAGTACTTC. Its translation is CASSYFSTSYEQYF.

The chain employs TRBV10-2 and TRBJ1-5, with D unresolved. Germline CDR1 and CDR2: WSHSY and SAAADI. The CDR3 is 14 residues long. Deletions cut 6 bases from V and 0 bases from J, with 9 bases between. In DNA form, the CDR3 reads TGCGCCAGCAGCCGGGTTAATAGCAATCAGCCCCAGCATTTT. It codes for CASSRVNSNQPQHF.

The J gene is TRBJ1-3, the V gene TRBV5-6; 9 positions agree with TRBD1. This CDR3 contains 17 residues. J lost 1 base, V lost 3 bases, and 8 bases had no gene match. CDR1 is SGHDT, CDR2 YYEEEE, per germline. The CDR3 nucleotides read TGTGCCAGCAGCTCTGGTGGGACAGGGATATCTGGAAACACCATATATTTT. It specifies CASSSGGTGISGNTIYF.

V and J are TRBV6-5 and TRBJ1-1; D gene uncertain. V dropped 2 bases and J dropped 1 base, with 5 bases sitting between them. The germline gives CDR1 MNHEY, CDR2 SVGAGI. This CDR3 has 13 amino acids. The CDR3 is CASSYQENTEAFF. Written as DNA, the CDR3 is TGTGCCAGCAGTTACCAGGAGAACACTGAAGCTTTCTTT.

This sequence joins TRBV5-5 and TRBJ2-7; 7 positions match TRBD1. The germline CDR1 and CDR2 sequences are SGHKS and YYEKEE (reference sequence). The V gene end was trimmed by 4 bases and the J gene end by 4 bases; junction bases not matched to a gene: 5. This CDR3 is 13 amino acids long. The CDR3, as DNA: TGTGCCAGCAGCGCAGGGGGAAGGTACGAGCAGTACTTC. As protein: CASSAGGRYEQYF.

The V gene is TRBV6-1, the J gene TRBJ1-5; D remains ambiguous. This CDR3 is 13 amino acids long. V dropped 5 bases and J dropped 6 bases, with 11 bases sitting between them. Germline CDR1 is MNHNS and CDR2 is SASEGT. The DNA of the CDR3 is TGTGCCAGCAGTTCCACCCCCAGTCAGCCCCAGCATTTT. Amino acids: CASSSTPSQPQHF.

This clone was seen once. The chain joins TRBV6-5 to TRBJ2-3; 8 nucleotides line up with TRBD2. Germline CDR1 is MNHEY and CDR2 is SVGAGI. This CDR3 comprises 14 residues. The V and J ends lost 6 bases and 3 bases, in that order; junction bases with no gene match: 5. CDR3 bases: TGTGCCAGCAGGCGGGAGGCGGGGACAGATACGCAGTATTTT. This translates into CASRREAGTDTQYF.

This sequence joins TRBV6-5 and TRBJ1-3; TRBD1 matches 10 bases. The germline CDR1 and CDR2 sequences are MNHEY and SVGAGI. V dropped 5 bases and J dropped 4; count of bases not matched to a gene: 5. The CDR3 runs 15 residues. CDR3 sequence: CASSRGTGEGNTIYF. In nucleotides, the CDR3 is TGTGCCAGCAGTCGCGGGACAGGGGAAGGAAACACCATATATTTT.

A note on this clone: Within the sample, other DNA sequences also encode this same CDR3. CDR3 sequence (DNA): TGTGCCAGCAGTTATGACAGGGCCAGCGGCTACACCTTC. It is translated as CASSYDRASGYTF. V usage is TRBV2 and J usage is TRBJ1-2; TRBD1 matches at 7 bases. V was clipped by 5 bases and J by 8 bases; unmatched bases: 8. The CDR3 is 13 residues long. Germline lookup yields CDR1 SNHLY and CDR2 FYNNEI. The full variable domain, its missing parts supplied by reference TRBV2 and TRBJ1-2, is EPEVTQTPSHQVTQMGQEVILRCVPISNHLYFYWYRQILGQKVEFLVSFYNNEISEKSEIFDDQFSVERPDGSNFTLKIRSTKLEDSAMYFCASSYDRASGYTFGSGTRLTVV.

This chain uses TRBV27 with TRBJ1-3; D gene unclear. Trimming took 1 base from V and 0 from J, leaving 10 bases between them. The CDR3 runs 16 residues. The V gene's germline CDR1 is MNHEY and CDR2 SMNVEV (reference sequence). The CDR3 here is CASSLYGGSSGNTIYF. The CDR3 DNA reads TGTGCCAGCAGTTTATATGGAGGGAGCTCTGGAAACACCATATATTTT.

The chain recombines TRBV19 with TRBJ2-5, with D perhaps matching TRBD2 (5 bases). Between the trimmed V and J ends, which lost 2 bases and 2 bases, there was a span of 12 bases. Germline V CDR1 and CDR2: LNHDA, SQIVND (reference sequence). CDR3 length equals 15 residues. This chain's CDR3 is CASSIKGSLQETQYF. CDR3 bases: TGTGCCAGTAGTATAAAAGGGAGTCTTCAAGAGACCCAGTACTTC.

The rearrangement uses TRBV30 and TRBJ1-2, with TRBD1 as a possible D gene (6 bases). The CDR3 consists of 14 residues. V shed 4 bases and J shed 0 bases, with 12 bases lying between them. Germline V gene sequence: CDR1 GTSNPN, CDR2 SVGIG (reference sequence). The CDR3 region is CAWTPTGSNYGYTF. The CDR3 DNA reads as TGTGCCTGGACCCCGACAGGTTCTAACTATGGCTACACCTTC.

Here the CDR3 reads CASSWTSGDYNEQFF. The CDR3 coding sequence is TGTGCCAGCAGTTGGACTAGCGGGGACTACAATGAGCAGTTCTTC. The chain employs TRBV28 and TRBJ2-1; TRBD2 aligns across 12 bases. The CDR3 runs 15 residues. The V gene's germline CDR1 is MDHEN and CDR2 SYDVKM. V was pared by 4 bases and J by 3 bases, with 1 base of the junction left unmatched.

The V call is TRBV5-4, the J call TRBJ1-2; D call uncertain. This CDR3 has 14 residues. Germline-derived CDR1 and CDR2 are SGHNT and YYREEE (reference sequence). With 0 bases removed from V and 8 bases from J, the gap between germline ends came to 14 bases. Here the CDR3 reads CASSLDDRVRGYTF. For the CDR3, the DNA is TGTGCCAGCAGCTTGGATGATCGGGTGAGAGGCTACACCTTC.

V usage is TRBV7-2 and J usage is TRBJ2-2, with D possibly matching TRBD1 (5 bases). V lost 5 bases and J lost 5, with 9 bases in between. Germline CDR1 SGHTA, CDR2 FQGNSA. This CDR3 has 13 amino acids. This chain's CDR3 is CASSRQGTGELFF. The CDR3, as DNA: TGTGCCAGCAGCCGTCAGGGAACCGGGGAGCTGTTTTTT. Based on the CDR3 plus reference TRBV7-2 and TRBJ2-2, the full variable domain is GAGVSQSPSNKVTEKGKDVELRCDPISGHTALYWYRQSLGQGLEFLIYFQGNSAPDKSGLPSDRFSAERTGGSVSTLTIQRTQQEDSAVYLCASSRQGTGELFFGEGSRLTVL.

The chain links TRBV6-5 to TRBJ2-1; 10 bases map to TRBD2. The CDR3 extends over 16 amino acids. Per germline, CDR1 MNHEY and CDR2 SVGAGI. The V and J ends lost 4 bases and 6 bases, in that order; junction bases with no gene match: 9. The CDR3 coding sequence is TGTGCCAGCAGTTTACTACCTAGCGGGGGAGGCAATGAGCAGTTCTTC. It is translated as CASSLLPSGGGNEQFF.

Comment on this clone: This specimen includes other DNA sequences encoding the same CDR3. The V call is TRBV9, the J call TRBJ1-5; tentative D call: TRBD1 (6 bases). This CDR3 comprises 15 residues. The germline gives CDR1 SGDLS, CDR2 YYNGEE. Trimming pared 0 bases from V and 0 bases from J, leaving 7 bases between. CDR3: CASSVAGVSNQPQHF. The CDR3 DNA sequence: TGTGCCAGCAGCGTAGCAGGGGTTAGCAATCAGCCCCAGCATTTT. Full variable domain (outside the CDR3, taken from reference TRBV9 and TRBJ1-5): DSGVTQTPKHLITATGQRVTLRCSPRSGDLSVYWYQQSLDQGLQFLIQYYNGEERAKGNILERFSAQQFPDLHSELNLSSLELGDSALYFCASSVAGVSNQPQHFGDGTRLSIL.

The chain carries TRBV29-1 and TRBJ2-2, with a weak D call TRBD1 (7 bases). V lost 7 bases and J 6 bases, leaving 18 bases between the germline ends. Per germline, CDR1 SQVTM and CDR2 ANQGSEA. This CDR3 is 14 amino acids long. In DNA, the CDR3 is TGCAGCGCCCAGGGGGGAGATCTGGCCGGGGAGCTGTTTTTT. The encoded protein is CSAQGGDLAGELFF.

This chain uses TRBV6-1 with TRBJ1-1, with a tentative D call TRBD1 (5 bases). The CDR3 has 13 amino acids. Germline V gene lookup returns CDR1 MNHNS and CDR2 SASEGT. Trimming cost V 6 bases and J 3 bases, with 11 bases left between them. The CDR3 here is CASRMGGDTEAFF. Written as DNA, the CDR3 is TGTGCCAGCAGGATGGGGGGAGACACTGAAGCTTTCTTT.

This chain links TRBV6-1 with TRBJ2-7; 7 bases fit TRBD1. Germline trimming cut 6 bases from V and 3 bases from J; bases unmatched to any gene: 11. There are 15 residues in the CDR3. Germline CDR1 and CDR2: MNHNS and SASEGT. The CDR3 reads CASRERRQGVYEQYF. The CDR3 DNA reads as TGTGCCAGCAGGGAAAGAAGACAGGGCGTCTACGAGCAGTACTTC.

This clone appeared once. V gene TRBV13 combines with J gene TRBJ2-5; 8 bases fit TRBD1. Germline CDR1 reads PRHDT; CDR2 reads FYEKMQ (reference sequence). This CDR3 has 14 amino acids. V dropped 4 bases and J dropped 5; count of bases not matched to a gene: 6. The CDR3 DNA sequence: TGTGCCAGCAGCTCCGGACAGGGACGGGAGACCCAGTACTTC. This codes for CASSSGQGRETQYF.

The chain employs TRBV27 and TRBJ1-4; D possibly corresponds to TRBD1 (6 bases). V lost 3 bases to trimming and J lost 11 bases, with 19 bases between them. The CDR3 extends over 15 amino acids. Germline V gene data show CDR1 as MNHEY and CDR2 as SMNVEV (reference sequence). In DNA, the CDR3 is TGTGCCAGCAGTTTTAGGGGGTTATATACCGAGAAACTGTTTTTT. As protein: CASSFRGLYTEKLFF.

The J gene is TRBJ2-7, the V gene TRBV7-2; 8 bases are shared with TRBD2. Germline V CDR1 and CDR2: SGHTA, FQGNSA. V gave up 4 bases and J gave up 2 bases; unmatched junction bases: 4. This CDR3 has 14 residues. The CDR3 bases are TGTGCCAGCAGCTCGGGACTAGAAACCTACGAGCAGTACTTC. It translates to CASSSGLETYEQYF.

The chain uses TRBV18 and TRBJ2-3; possible D gene TRBD1, 5 bases. Germline lookup yields CDR1 KGHSH and CDR2 LQKENI. The CDR3 contains 15 residues. V was trimmed by 3 bases and J by 0 bases, leaving 10 bases between them. This CDR3 is CASSPRVSSTDTQYF. Written as DNA, the CDR3 is TGTGCCAGCTCACCCAGGGTATCCAGCACAGATACGCAGTATTTT.

This clone was seen only once. The chain has TRBV7-3 and TRBJ2-7, with 11 bases identical to TRBD1. Germline values: CDR1 SGHTA, CDR2 FQGTGA. CDR3 size: 16 residues. With 1 base clipped from V and 6 bases from J, the junction kept 8 bases outside the gene matches. CDR3 sequence reads: CASSLIGPGTGGEQYF. The CDR3 nucleotides are TGTGCCAGCAGCTTAATTGGCCCAGGGACAGGGGGCGAGCAGTACTTC. Full variable domain (rest looked up from reference TRBV7-3 and TRBJ2-7): GAGVSQTPSNKVTEKGKYVELRCDPISGHTALYWYRQSLGQGPEFLIYFQGTGAADDSGLPNDRFFAVRPEGSVSTLKIQRTERGDSAVYLCASSLIGPGTGGEQYFGPGTRLTVT.

Written as DNA, the CDR3 is TGCGCCAGCGGGACAGAGTCTGGGGCCAACGTCCTGACTTTC. Translated, it gives CASGTESGANVLTF. The genes are TRBV5-1 and TRBJ2-6; 7 nucleotides agree with TRBD1. This CDR3 is 14 amino acids long. From germline, CDR1 is SGHRS and CDR2 YFSETQ. The V gene end was trimmed by 7 bases and the J gene end by 1 base; junction bases not matched to a gene: 2.

The V call is TRBV19, the J call TRBJ2-7; 8 bases match TRBD1. This CDR3 spans 14 amino acids. Germline V gives CDR1 LNHDA, CDR2 SQIVND (reference sequence). V lost 6 bases to trimming and J lost 1 base; unmatched junction nucleotides: 5. CDR3 in amino acids: CASSRTGRSYEQYF. The CDR3 DNA reads TGTGCCAGTAGCCGGACAGGGCGATCCTACGAGCAGTACTTC.

The chain couples TRBV7-9 to TRBJ1-1; D gene uncertain. CDR1 is SEHNR and CDR2 is FQNEAQ in the germline V gene (reference sequence). CDR3 size: 16 residues. V lost 2 bases and J 6 bases, leaving 19 bases between the germline ends. The CDR3 nucleotides are TGTGCCAGCAGCTTAAAGTGGCCCCCGGAGGTGGCTGAAGCTTTCTTT. It is translated as CASSLKWPPEVAEAFF.

This sequence joins TRBV11-1 and TRBJ2-7; 7 positions agree with TRBD1. V was clipped by 5 bases and J by 6 bases; unmatched bases: 16. Germline V gene lookup returns CDR1 SGHAT and CDR2 FQDESV (reference sequence). The CDR3 length is 16 residues. Written as DNA, the CDR3 is TGTGCCAGCAGCCCTCAAAGAGACAGGGTCCAGCGCGAGCAGTACTTC. Translation gives CASSPQRDRVQREQYF. Using reference TRBV11-1 and TRBJ2-7 for the parts outside the CDR3, the full variable domain is EAEVAQSPRYKITEKSQAVAFWCDPISGHATLYWYRQILGQGPELLVQFQDESVVDDSQLPKDRFSAERLKGVDSTLKIQPAELGDSAMYLCASSPQRDRVQREQYFGPGTRLTVT.